Included here is one TCR beta chain sequence, with context. The antigen it binds to is not known. No base qualities exist here, and no much larger clone lies one base off it. The sample belongs to a study of T cells in Graves' hyperthyroidism and ophthalmopathy (dated by TCRdb to about 2019). The study in broad terms: Peripheral blood was collected at initial diagnosis, before any treatment. In several Graves' hyperthyroidism patients, the study also compared T-cell repertoires from thyroid tissue with T-cell repertoires from blood. TCR Vbeta CDR3 sequencing of 140 or so peripheral blood samples (under 45 ophthalmopathy, about 80 hyperthyroidism and some 17 progressor patients) is reported in the paper. Prospective prediction of ophthalmopathy was tested in an independent validation cohort consisting of some 20 hyperthyroidism patients and approximately 16 patients who later progressed to ophthalmopathy. To identify distinguishing TCR V-J signatures, a discovery cohort of 100 or so patients was used, comprising approximately 40 with Graves' ophthalmopathy and some 57 with stable Graves' hyperthyroidism. For training and testing, the 100 or so patients in the discovery cohort were randomly divided in a 7:3 ratio. Following sampling, methimazole starting at 30 mg daily was given to hyperthyroidism patients, and high-dose intravenous methylprednisolone was given to ophthalmopathy patients. What the authors observed across the whole study: In validation, progression to ophthalmopathy was predicted by the model with 65% to 71% sensitivity and around 76% specificity, a median of approximately 6.5 months before onset. Sample size was not statistically predetermined, and blinding of investigators to group allocation was not performed. In cross-validation, a model built on a 13 V-J signature told ophthalmopathy apart from stable hyperthyroidism with 87.88% sensitivity and approximately 81% specificity, and in testing the same model reached 80%/75%. Most expanded thyroid clonotypes (frequency above 0.001) were also found in blood, which suggests that blood repertoires may mirror thyroid immune responses.

Stable Graves' hyperthyroidism was defined as no progression to ophthalmopathy during 18 months of follow-up. Hyperthyroidism patients were newly diagnosed, had a disease duration of under 2 months, and were aged 18 to 65 years. Exclusion was applied to patients with uncontrolled infections, other autoimmune diseases, pregnancy or lactation. Clinical symptoms, serum thyroxine and TRAb, thyroid ultrasound, and orbital computed tomography formed the basis for the diagnoses. Ficoll-Paque density gradient centrifugation was used to isolate PBMCs from 8 to 10 ml of fresh peripheral blood. Total RNA was extracted using Trizol reagent, and RNA quality was assessed on an Agilent 2100 Bioanalyzer. The TCR beta CDR3 regions were amplified from RNA transcripts. For the first round of RT-PCR on the TCR CDR3, the HTBI primer set was used together with the Qiagen OneStep RT-PCR kit. The libraries were constructed in a second round of multiplex PCR and then size-selected and purified. The libraries were sequenced on an Illumina HiSeq2000 using paired-end 100 bp reads. As for the original processing: SOAPnuke was used to process the raw data, with reads discarded if the reads contained adapters or uncalled bases, had a mean Phred below 15, or lacked an exact constant-primer or identifier match. COPE v1.2.5 was used to merge high-quality paired reads, and clonotypes were defined as unique nucleotide sequences. Clonotypes were aligned to IMGT TRBV, TRBD and TRBJ reference segments using MiTCR v1.1. Analysis was restricted to V-J combinations with a frequency above 0.0001, which covered approximately 99% of repertoires. The TCS score was defined as F50 (clonal expansion) divided by E x V (chaos), with BLOSUM62-based TCRdist calculated between CDR3 peptides within each V-J. Welch's t-statistics and random forest reduced just over 500 V-J features to about 12, which were used in a naive Bayes classifier (R e1071). The Morisita-Horn index was used to measure how similar the thyroid and blood repertoires were. Through fastp at Q25 and MiXCR, TCRdb rebuilt clones from the public reads, retaining in-frame beta chains. Entries that share a CDR3 protein sequence are merged under the most common genes and DNA. These V and J calls are TCRdb output, not the study's own analysis. This sample is represented by nearly 750,000 distinct CDR3 sequences; under 45% of them were singletons. The top ten constitute less than 40% of the sample.

V and J lose 8 bases and 6 bases, and a span of 25 bases separates them. CDR1 and CDR2 are read off the germline V gene as SQVTM and ANQGSEA. The CDR3 covers 15 residues, taking in both the cysteine and the phenylalanine. CDR3 DNA is the only sequence kept; it has 45 bases, read in frame from the first base. Material for sequencing was blood. This sequence was found in a woman aged 40 to 49 with Graves' hyperthyroidism. The rearrangement combines TRBV29-1 with TRBJ1-2; TRBD1 might be the D gene, on 6 matching bases. The CDR3 protein: CSLEVGGGANHGYTF. At the DNA level, the sequence is TGCAGCTTGGAAGTCGGTGGGGGCGCGAATCATGGCTACACCTTC.